This T cell receptor beta chain was found in a study of HIV-infected patients and healthy controls. In TCRdb, the 5' RACE reads were re-called with MiXCR into one record per CDR3 protein. This sample has some 67,000 distinct CDR3 sequences, with about 17% found just once. V was cut by 3 bases and J by 6 bases, with 18 bases left in between. CDR3 length: 15 residues. Germline V gene data show CDR1 as LGHNA and CDR2 as YSLEER. The chain employs TRBV4-3 and TRBJ2-7; the D gene is possibly TRBD2 (6 bases). Sequenced material: CD4+ T cells from blood. The clonotype was recovered from a human donor in good health. CDR3 DNA: TGCGCCAGCAGCCACCCTGGGGGGACGGTTTTCGAGCAGTACTTC. It yields the protein CASSHPGGTVFEQYF.